This T cell receptor (beta chain) was sequenced for a study of CD4 T cells in relation to SARS-CoV-2 and coronaviruses. Some clones are missing from TCRdb's copy, which holds only in-frame ones; the method was immunoSEQ multiplex PCR. This sample has some 70,000 clones, with more than 85% found just once. This CDR3 region has 16 residues. V was pared by 3 bases and J by 3 bases, with 18 bases between. Germline CDR1 reads SGHRS; CDR2 reads YFSETQ. The unexposed donors gave CD4+ T cells in about 2010-2019, prior to COVID-19. This TCR came from a human donor in good health. The chain couples TRBV5-1 to TRBJ1-1; a possible D gene is TRBD1 (6 bases). The sample consisted of naive CD4+ T cells from PBMCs. Subset indicated: naive CD4+ T cells isolated by negative enrichment. DNA of the CDR3: TGCGCCAGCAGCTCCAACGGACCAGGGGTGGACACTGAAGCTTTCTTT. Translating gives CASSSNGPGVDTEAFF. Complete variable domain (other parts from reference TRBV5-1 and TRBJ1-1): KAGVTQTPRYLIKTRGQQVTLSCSPISGHRSVSWYQQTPGQGLQFLFEYFSETQRNKGNFPGRFSGRQFSNSRSEMNVSTLELGDSALYLCASSSNGPGVDTEAFFGQGTRLTVV.